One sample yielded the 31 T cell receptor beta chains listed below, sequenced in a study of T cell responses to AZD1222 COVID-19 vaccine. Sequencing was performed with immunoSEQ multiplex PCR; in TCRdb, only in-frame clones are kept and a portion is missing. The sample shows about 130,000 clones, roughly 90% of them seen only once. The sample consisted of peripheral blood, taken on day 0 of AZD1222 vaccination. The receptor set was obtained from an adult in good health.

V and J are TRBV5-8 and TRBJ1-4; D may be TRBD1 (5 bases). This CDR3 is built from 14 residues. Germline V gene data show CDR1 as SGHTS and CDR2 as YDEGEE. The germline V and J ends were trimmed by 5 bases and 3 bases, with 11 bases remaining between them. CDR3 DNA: TGTGCCAGCAGTTTCCGGGACGCTAATGAAAAACTGTTTTTT. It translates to CASSFRDANEKLFF.

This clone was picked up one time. The CDR3 region is CASSPISGSLNEQYF. In DNA form, the CDR3 reads TGTGCCAGCTCACCGATTAGCGGGAGTTTGAACGAGCAGTACTTC. The rearrangement links TRBV18 to TRBJ2-7, with 9 bases fitting TRBD2. J gave up 5 bases and V 3 bases, and 8 bases lay outside the gene matches. CDR1 is KGHSH and CDR2 is LQKENI in the germline V gene. There are 15 residues in the CDR3.

The CDR3 nucleotides are TGTGCCAGCAGCTTGAGCCCGGACCAGCCCCAGCATTTT. Translated: CASSLSPDQPQHF. This chain uses TRBV7-9 with TRBJ1-5; no reliable D call. CDR1 is SEHNR, CDR2 FQNEAQ, per germline (reference sequence). CDR3 length: 13 residues. Trimming removed 3 bases from V and 7 bases from J, with 10 bases in between.

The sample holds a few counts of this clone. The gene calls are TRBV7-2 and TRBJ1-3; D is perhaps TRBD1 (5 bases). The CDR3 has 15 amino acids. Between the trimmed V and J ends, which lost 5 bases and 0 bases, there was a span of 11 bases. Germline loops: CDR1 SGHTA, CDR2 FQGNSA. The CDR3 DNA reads TGTGCCAGCAGCCCCCCCGGGACCTCTGGAAACACCATATATTTT. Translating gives CASSPPGTSGNTIYF.

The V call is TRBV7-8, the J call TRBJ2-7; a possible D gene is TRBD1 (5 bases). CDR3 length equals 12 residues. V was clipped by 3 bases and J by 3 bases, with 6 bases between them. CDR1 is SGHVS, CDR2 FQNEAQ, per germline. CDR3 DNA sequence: TGTGCCAGCAGCTTGGACAACTACGAGCAGTACTTC. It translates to CASSLDNYEQYF.

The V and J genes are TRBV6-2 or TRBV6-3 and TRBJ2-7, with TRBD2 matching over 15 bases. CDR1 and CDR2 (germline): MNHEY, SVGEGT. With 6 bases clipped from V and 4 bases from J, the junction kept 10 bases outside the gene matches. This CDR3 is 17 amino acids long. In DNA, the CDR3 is TGTGCCAGCAGCCCTGGACTAGCGGGAGGGTACTCATACGAGCAGTACTTC. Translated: CASSPGLAGGYSYEQYF.

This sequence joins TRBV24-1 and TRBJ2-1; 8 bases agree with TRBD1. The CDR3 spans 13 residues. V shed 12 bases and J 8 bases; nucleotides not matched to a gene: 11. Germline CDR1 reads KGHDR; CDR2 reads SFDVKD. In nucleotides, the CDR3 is TGTGCCTCCCGGCAGGGGGCTCGGGATGAGCAGTTCTTC. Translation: CASRQGARDEQFF.

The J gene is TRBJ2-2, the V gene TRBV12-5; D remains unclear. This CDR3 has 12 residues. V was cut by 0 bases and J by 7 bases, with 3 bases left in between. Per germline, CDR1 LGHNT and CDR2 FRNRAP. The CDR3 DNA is TGTGCTAGTGGTTTGGTGATCGGGGAGCTGTTTTTT. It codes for CASGLVIGELFF.

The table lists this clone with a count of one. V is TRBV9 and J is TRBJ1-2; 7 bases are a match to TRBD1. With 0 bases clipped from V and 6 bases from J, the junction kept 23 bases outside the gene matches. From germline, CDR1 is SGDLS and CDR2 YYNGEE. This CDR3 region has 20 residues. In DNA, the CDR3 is TGTGCCAGCAGCGTAGCGCGGGGGTGGGTAGGGGGCGCTGAGGTGAATGGCTACACCTTC. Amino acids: CASSVARGWVGGAEVNGYTF.

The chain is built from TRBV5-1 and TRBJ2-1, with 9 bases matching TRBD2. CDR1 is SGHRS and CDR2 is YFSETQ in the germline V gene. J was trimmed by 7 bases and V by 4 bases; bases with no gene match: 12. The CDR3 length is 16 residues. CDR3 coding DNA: TGCGCCAGCAGCGGGGATAAGAGCGGGAGGTTTAATGAGCAGTTCTTC. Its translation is CASSGDKSGRFNEQFF.

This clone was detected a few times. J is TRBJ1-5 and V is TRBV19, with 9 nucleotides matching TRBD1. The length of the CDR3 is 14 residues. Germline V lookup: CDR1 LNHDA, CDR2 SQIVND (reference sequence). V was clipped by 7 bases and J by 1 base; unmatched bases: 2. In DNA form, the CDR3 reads TGTGCCAGTACGACAGGGGGAAGCAATCAGCCCCAGCATTTT. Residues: CASTTGGSNQPQHF. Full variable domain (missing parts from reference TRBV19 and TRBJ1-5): DGGITQSPKYLFRKEGQNVTLSCEQNLNHDAMYWYRQDPGQGLRLIYYSQIVNDFQKGDIAEGYSVSREKKESFPLTVTSAQKNPTAFYLCASTTGGSNQPQHFGDGTRLSIL.

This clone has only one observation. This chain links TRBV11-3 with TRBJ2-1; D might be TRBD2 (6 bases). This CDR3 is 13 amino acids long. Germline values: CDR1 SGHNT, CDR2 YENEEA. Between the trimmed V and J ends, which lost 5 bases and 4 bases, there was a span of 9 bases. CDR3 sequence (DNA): TGTGCCAGCAGCCGGACTATGTACAATGAGCAGTTCTTC. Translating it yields CASSRTMYNEQFF.

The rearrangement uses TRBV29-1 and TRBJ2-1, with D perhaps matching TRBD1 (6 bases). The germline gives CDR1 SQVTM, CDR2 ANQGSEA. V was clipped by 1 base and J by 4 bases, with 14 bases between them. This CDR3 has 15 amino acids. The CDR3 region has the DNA TGCAGCGTTGAAGGGACCCCCGACAGGTACAATGAGCAGTTCTTC. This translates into CSVEGTPDRYNEQFF.

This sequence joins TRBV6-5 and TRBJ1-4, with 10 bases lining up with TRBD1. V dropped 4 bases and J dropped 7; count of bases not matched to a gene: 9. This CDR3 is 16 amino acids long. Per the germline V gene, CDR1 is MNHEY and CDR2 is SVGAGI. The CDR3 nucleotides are TGTGCCAGCAGTTCCCCGAGGACAGGGGGTATTGAAAAACTGTTTTTT. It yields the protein CASSSPRTGGIEKLFF.

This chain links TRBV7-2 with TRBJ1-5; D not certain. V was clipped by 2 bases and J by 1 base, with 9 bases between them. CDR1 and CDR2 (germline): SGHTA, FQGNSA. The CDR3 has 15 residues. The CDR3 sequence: CASSLTSGSNQPQHF. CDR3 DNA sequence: TGTGCCAGCAGCTTAACCTCGGGGAGCAATCAGCCCCAGCATTTT.

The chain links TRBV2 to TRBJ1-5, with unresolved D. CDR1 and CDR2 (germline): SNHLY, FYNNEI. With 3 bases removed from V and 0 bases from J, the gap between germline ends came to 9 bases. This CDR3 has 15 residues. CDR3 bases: TGTGCCAGCAGTGAGACCGGTGATAGCAATCAGCCCCAGCATTTT. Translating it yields CASSETGDSNQPQHF.

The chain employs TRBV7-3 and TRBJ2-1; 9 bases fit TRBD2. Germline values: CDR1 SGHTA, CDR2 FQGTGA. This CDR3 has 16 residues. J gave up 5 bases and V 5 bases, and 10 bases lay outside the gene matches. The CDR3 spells CASSLYSGSPDNEQFF. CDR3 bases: TGTGCCAGCAGCCTATATAGCGGGAGTCCCGACAATGAGCAGTTCTTC.

This chain's CDR3 is CASSQAGQGARFGYTF. In nucleotides, the CDR3 is TGCGCCAGCAGCCAAGCCGGACAGGGGGCGCGATTTGGCTACACCTTC. The rearrangement joins TRBV4-3 to TRBJ1-2; 11 positions agree with TRBD1. After removal of 1 base from V and 7 bases from J, the junction contained 8 bases not matched to a gene. CDR1 and CDR2 (germline): LGHNA, YSLEER. The CDR3 spans 16 residues.

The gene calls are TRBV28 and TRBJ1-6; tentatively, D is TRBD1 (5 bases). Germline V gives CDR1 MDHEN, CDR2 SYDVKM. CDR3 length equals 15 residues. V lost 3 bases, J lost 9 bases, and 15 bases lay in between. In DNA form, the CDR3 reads TGTGCCAGCAGTTTGAGCAGGGTGGAAGTTTCACCCCTCCACTTT. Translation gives CASSLSRVEVSPLHF.

CDR3 sequence (DNA): TGTGCCAGCAGCCCCCCAGCCCGGTCTAACACAGATACGCAGTATTTT. It is translated as CASSPPARSNTDTQYF. The chain carries TRBV28 and TRBJ2-3, with D hard to call. The CDR3 totals 16 residues. Germline assignment: CDR1 MDHEN and CDR2 SYDVKM. V was clipped by 6 bases and J by 2 bases, with 18 bases between them. The full variable domain, with the rest looked up from reference TRBV28 and TRBJ2-3, is DVKVTQSSRYLVKRTGEKVFLECVQDMDHENMFWYRQDPGLGLRLIYFSYDVKMKEKGDIPEGYSVSREKKERFSLILESASTNQTSMYLCASSPPARSNTDTQYFGPGTRLTVL.

CDR3 in amino acids: CASSSGQDSEKLFF. The CDR3, as DNA: TGTGCCAGCAGTTCAGGACAGGATTCTGAAAAACTGTTTTTT. The genes are TRBV28 and TRBJ1-4; 7 positions agree with TRBD1. The ends lost 4 bases at V and 7 bases at J; junction bases unmatched: 6. The CDR3 spans 14 residues. Germline CDR1 is MDHEN and CDR2 is SYDVKM. Using reference TRBV28 and TRBJ1-4 for the parts outside the CDR3, the full variable domain is DVKVTQSSRYLVKRTGEKVFLECVQDMDHENMFWYRQDPGLGLRLIYFSYDVKMKEKGDIPEGYSVSREKKERFSLILESASTNQTSMYLCASSSGQDSEKLFFGSGTQLSVL.

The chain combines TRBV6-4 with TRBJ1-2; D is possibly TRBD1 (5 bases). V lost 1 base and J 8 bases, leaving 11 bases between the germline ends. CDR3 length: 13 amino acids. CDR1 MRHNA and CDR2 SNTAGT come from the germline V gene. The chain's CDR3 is CASSDWGREGYTF. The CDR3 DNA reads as TGTGCCAGCAGTGACTGGGGCAGGGAGGGCTACACCTTC.

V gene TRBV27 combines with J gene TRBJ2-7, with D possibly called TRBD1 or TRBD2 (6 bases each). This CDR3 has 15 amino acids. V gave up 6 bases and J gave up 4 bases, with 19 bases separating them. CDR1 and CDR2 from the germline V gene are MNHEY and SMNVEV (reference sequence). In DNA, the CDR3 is TGTGCCAGCAGCCCGTTCACGGGGGCGGGATACGAGCAGTACTTC. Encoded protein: CASSPFTGAGYEQYF.

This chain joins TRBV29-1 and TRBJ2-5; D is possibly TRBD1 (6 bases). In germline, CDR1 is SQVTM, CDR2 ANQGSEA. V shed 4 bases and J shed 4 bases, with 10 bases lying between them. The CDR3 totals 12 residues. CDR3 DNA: TGCAGCGTTGCCAGGGGTGCAGAGACCCAGTACTTC. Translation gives CSVARGAETQYF.

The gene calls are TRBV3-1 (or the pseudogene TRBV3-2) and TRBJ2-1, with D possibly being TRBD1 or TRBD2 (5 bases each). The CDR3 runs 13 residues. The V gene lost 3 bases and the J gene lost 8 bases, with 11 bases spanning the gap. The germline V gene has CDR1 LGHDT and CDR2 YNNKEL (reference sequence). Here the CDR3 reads CASSHLGADEQFF. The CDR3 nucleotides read TGTGCCAGCAGCCATCTCGGGGCAGATGAGCAGTTCTTC.

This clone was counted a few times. The CDR3 nucleotides are TGTGCCAGCAGCTCAACAGGGGGCCCTGGAAACACCATATATTTT. Protein: CASSSTGGPGNTIYF. The V call is TRBV13, the J call TRBJ1-3, with 9 bases that match TRBD1. This CDR3 has 15 amino acids. V lost 4 bases, J lost 2 bases, and 3 bases stayed unmatched. CDR1 and CDR2 (germline): PRHDT, FYEKMQ (reference sequence).

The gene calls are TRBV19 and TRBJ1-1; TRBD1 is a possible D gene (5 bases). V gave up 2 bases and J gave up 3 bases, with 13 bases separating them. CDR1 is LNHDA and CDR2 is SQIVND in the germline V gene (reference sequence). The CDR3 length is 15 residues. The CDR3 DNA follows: TGTGCCAGTAGTATATTACGCTGGGGGGACACTGAAGCTTTCTTT. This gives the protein CASSILRWGDTEAFF.

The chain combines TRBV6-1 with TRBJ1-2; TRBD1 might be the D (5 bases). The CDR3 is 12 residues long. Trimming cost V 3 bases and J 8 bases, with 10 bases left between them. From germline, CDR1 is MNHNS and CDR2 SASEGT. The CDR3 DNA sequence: TGTGCCAGCAGTGACAGGGCGGGGGGCTACACCTTC. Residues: CASSDRAGGYTF.

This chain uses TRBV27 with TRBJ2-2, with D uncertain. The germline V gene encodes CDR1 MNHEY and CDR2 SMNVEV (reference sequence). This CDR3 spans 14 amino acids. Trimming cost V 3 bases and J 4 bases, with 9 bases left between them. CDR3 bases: TGTGCCAGCAGTTTCACTTTGTCCACCGGGGAGCTGTTTTTT. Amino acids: CASSFTLSTGELFF.

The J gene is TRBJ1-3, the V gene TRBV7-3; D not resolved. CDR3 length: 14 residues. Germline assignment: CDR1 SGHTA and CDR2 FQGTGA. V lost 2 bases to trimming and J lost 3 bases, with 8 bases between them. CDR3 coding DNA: TGTGCCAGCAGCTTAGGAGGGCGTGGAAACACCATATATTTT. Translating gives CASSLGGRGNTIYF.

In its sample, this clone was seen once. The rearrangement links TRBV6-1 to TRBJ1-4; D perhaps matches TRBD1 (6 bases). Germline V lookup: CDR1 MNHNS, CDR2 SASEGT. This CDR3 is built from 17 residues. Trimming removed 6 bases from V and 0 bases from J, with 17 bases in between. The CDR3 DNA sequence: TGTGCCAGCAGGGAACAGGGTGCAGGTCCAACTAATGAAAAACTGTTTTTT. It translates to CASREQGAGPTNEKLFF.